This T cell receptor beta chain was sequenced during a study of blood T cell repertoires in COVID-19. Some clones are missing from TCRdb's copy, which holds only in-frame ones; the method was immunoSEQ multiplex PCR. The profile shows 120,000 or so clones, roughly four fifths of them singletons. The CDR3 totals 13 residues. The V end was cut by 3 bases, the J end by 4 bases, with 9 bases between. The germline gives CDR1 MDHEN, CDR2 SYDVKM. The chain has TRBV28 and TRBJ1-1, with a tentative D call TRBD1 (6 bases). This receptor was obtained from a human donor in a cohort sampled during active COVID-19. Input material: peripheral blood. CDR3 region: CASSFQGTTEAFF. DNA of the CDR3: TGTGCCAGCAGTTTCCAGGGGACCACTGAAGCTTTCTTT.